The clone carrying this T cell receptor (beta chain) appeared a few times. The sample contains more than one DNA sequence encoding this CDR3. As defined, naive CD8 cells were CD45RO-negative and positively selected for CCR7, with terminally differentiated effector memory CD45RA+ cells excluded. Here immunoSEQ multiplex PCR was the method, and the copy in TCRdb shows in-frame clones only, minus some. The sample yields around 1.9 million clones, over 85% seen once. Between the trimmed V and J ends, which lost 5 bases and 1 base, there was a span of 8 bases. The CDR3 spans 13 residues. From germline, CDR1 is MNHEY and CDR2 SMNVEV (reference sequence). The sample belongs to a study of shared clonotypes between healthy human individuals.

The chain uses TRBV27 and TRBJ1-1; D is perhaps TRBD1 (6 bases). Sequencing was carried out using naive CD8+ T cells from PBMCs. The source is a man between 18 and 35 years old in good health. Some clones in this sample may be carry-over from other donors' samples. CDR3 nucleotide sequence: TGTGCCAGCAGTCGGACAGCGAACACTGAAGCTTTCTTT. It specifies CASSRTANTEAFF.